Each of the 30 T cell receptor beta chains below was sequenced from the same sample in a study of T cells expressing NK-cell markers. TCRdb re-called the 5' RACE reads and catalogs CDR3 proteins one per entry, DNA excluded. The listing records 200,000 to 300,000 distinct CDR3 sequences. What was sequenced was blood T cells: a sorted CD56 or NKG2C T cell subset, CD4+ or CD8+ T cells, or bulk PBMC T cells (not recorded which). The receptors derive from a woman between 18 and 70 years old in good health.

The chain links TRBV7-2 to TRBJ1-5. CDR1 is SGHTA and CDR2 is FQGNSA in the germline V gene. The length of the CDR3 is 15 residues. CDR3 sequence reads: CASSLVTAVNQPQHF.

The rearrangement joins TRBV12-3 or TRBV12-4 to TRBJ1-6. The CDR3 is 13 residues long. The chain's CDR3 is CASTATGGSPLHF.

The J gene is TRBJ1-2, the V gene TRBV7-9. Germline-derived CDR1 and CDR2 are SEHNR and FQNEAQ (reference sequence). CDR3 length equals 14 residues. This CDR3 reads CASSLVRLSYGYTF.

The chain is built from TRBV2 and TRBJ1-1. CDR3 size: 11 residues. The germline gives CDR1 SNHLY, CDR2 FYNNEI. The CDR3 here is CASIRSSEAFF.

The chain uses TRBV4-3 and TRBJ2-3; TCRdb gives TRBD1 as the D gene, but with no DNA this cannot be confirmed. Germline loops: CDR1 LGHNA, CDR2 YSLEER. The CDR3 runs 15 residues. CDR3 sequence: CASSEGQGVSDTQYF.

This chain links TRBV18 with TRBJ1-6; the TRBD1 assignment by TCRdb is unverifiable without DNA. Germline CDR1 KGHSH, CDR2 LQKENI. This CDR3 has 15 amino acids. CDR3 loop: CASSPFEGRNSPLHF.

The rearrangement uses TRBV2 and TRBJ2-1; the D call of TRBD1 rests on TCRdb alone, since no DNA is present to check it. Germline loops: CDR1 SNHLY, CDR2 FYNNEI. The CDR3 spans 16 residues. The CDR3: CASRRGLASSYNEQFF. The full variable domain, rest sourced from reference TRBV2 and TRBJ2-1, is EPEVTQTPSHQVTQMGQEVILRCVPISNHLYFYWYRQILGQKVEFLVSFYNNEISEKSEIFDDQFSVERPDGSNFTLKIRSTKLEDSAMYFCASRRGLASSYNEQFFGPGTRLTVL.

This sequence joins TRBV7-9 and TRBJ1-1; TCRdb returns TRBD1, unconfirmable since there is no DNA. This CDR3 has 16 residues. CDR1 and CDR2 (germline): SEHNR, FQNEAQ (reference sequence). The CDR3 region is CASSPRGTGIYTEAFF.

CDR3 residues: CASFQGTGTVGTQYF. The rearrangement joins TRBV2 to TRBJ2-5; TCRdb gives TRBD1 as the D gene, but with no DNA this cannot be confirmed. The germline CDR1 and CDR2 sequences are SNHLY and FYNNEI. CDR3 length equals 15 residues.

V is TRBV28 and J is TRBJ2-5; TCRdb's D call of TRBD1 is untestable without DNA. Germline lookup yields CDR1 MDHEN and CDR2 SYDVKM. The CDR3 spans 15 residues. The CDR3: CASSFRDRVIAAQYF.

This rearrangement joins TRBV7-2 to TRBJ1-6. CDR3 length equals 16 residues. Germline V gene data show CDR1 as SGHTA and CDR2 as FQGNSA. CDR3 in amino acids: CTSSLEWTGGNSPLHF. Complete variable domain (other parts from reference TRBV7-2 and TRBJ1-6): GAGVSQSPSNKVTEKGKDVELRCDPISGHTALYWYRQSLGQGLEFLIYFQGNSAPDKSGLPSDRFSAERTGGSVSTLTIQRTQQEDSAVYLCTSSLEWTGGNSPLHFGNGTRLTVT.

This chain uses TRBV20-1 with TRBJ2-5; TCRdb's D call, TRBD2, is unchecked because there is no DNA. The germline V gene has CDR1 DFQATT and CDR2 SNEGSKA (reference sequence). The CDR3 contains 19 residues. The CDR3 sequence is CSARDPTSAKTQYQETQYF.

The chain uses TRBV7-2 and TRBJ2-3. The germline CDR1 and CDR2 sequences are SGHTA and FQGNSA. The CDR3 runs 15 residues. This CDR3 is CASGLAGYSTDTQYF.

The rearrangement joins TRBV7-9 to TRBJ1-4; no DNA is available, so the TRBD1 call from TCRdb remains unchecked. The CDR3 runs 15 residues. Per germline, CDR1 SEHNR and CDR2 FQNEAQ (reference sequence). The CDR3 sequence: CASSLNRAGSEKLFF.

The rearrangement links TRBV7-3 to TRBJ2-1; TCRdb's D call, TRBD2, is unchecked because there is no DNA. Germline V gene lookup returns CDR1 SGHTA and CDR2 FQGTGA. This CDR3 region has 16 residues. CDR3 residues: CASSLSGGGYYNEQFF.

The chain is built from TRBV7-2 and TRBJ2-1; no DNA is available, so the TRBD1 call from TCRdb remains unchecked. The CDR3 is made up of 13 amino acids. Germline V gene data show CDR1 as SGHTA and CDR2 as FQGNSA. The CDR3 region is CASSPGPNNEQFF.

J is TRBJ1-5 and V is TRBV6-1. The CDR3 sequence is 13 residues long. Looked up from germline, CDR1 is MNHNS and CDR2 is SASEGT. CDR3 loop: CASRRSSNQPQHF.

The genes are TRBV2 and TRBJ2-3. The CDR3 has 14 amino acids. Germline CDR1 reads SNHLY; CDR2 reads FYNNEI. CDR3 in amino acids: CASTEGPSTDTQYF. Complete variable domain (other parts from reference TRBV2 and TRBJ2-3): EPEVTQTPSHQVTQMGQEVILRCVPISNHLYFYWYRQILGQKVEFLVSFYNNEISEKSEIFDDQFSVERPDGSNFTLKIRSTKLEDSAMYFCASTEGPSTDTQYFGPGTRLTVL.

This rearrangement joins TRBV15 to TRBJ2-1. The CDR3 contains 14 residues. Germline V gene lookup returns CDR1 LNHNV and CDR2 YYDKDF (reference sequence). The CDR3 here is CATSRVVSHNEQFF.

The J gene is TRBJ1-4, the V gene TRBV5-1; TCRdb returns TRBD1, unconfirmable since there is no DNA. CDR1 is SGHRS and CDR2 is YFSETQ in the germline V gene. This CDR3 has 14 residues. The CDR3 region is CASSSTGTGEKLFF.

The chain joins TRBV29-1 to TRBJ2-3; lacking DNA, the TRBD1 call made by TCRdb goes unchecked. CDR3 size: 14 residues. Germline V gene lookup returns CDR1 SQVTM and CDR2 ANQGSEA. Here the CDR3 reads CSTDRDSLTDTQYF.

The chain recombines TRBV6-5 with TRBJ2-1; checking the TCRdb D call of TRBD1 is not possible without DNA. This CDR3 comprises 16 residues. In germline, CDR1 is MNHEY, CDR2 SVGAGI. This CDR3 reads CASSYTGSHSYNEQFF.

J is TRBJ2-1 and V is TRBV4-2. Germline V gives CDR1 LGHNA, CDR2 YNFKEQ. This CDR3 contains 12 residues. The CDR3 region is CASSQEWDEQFF.

The CDR3 here is CASRTTGQASEQYF. This chain joins TRBV3-1 and TRBJ2-7; TCRdb's D call of TRBD1 is untestable without DNA. Per germline, CDR1 LGHDT and CDR2 YNNKEL (reference sequence). The CDR3 has 14 amino acids.

V gene TRBV6-5 combines with J gene TRBJ2-7; TCRdb outputs TRBD2, but without DNA this stays unchecked. Germline V gene data show CDR1 as MNHEY and CDR2 as SVGAGI. The CDR3 contains 15 residues. The CDR3 region is CASSSPSGSLNEQYF.

This chain joins TRBV12-3 or TRBV12-4 and TRBJ2-6; TCRdb outputs TRBD2, but without DNA this stays unchecked. There are 17 residues in the CDR3. The CDR3 spells CASSLRRGASGANVLTF.

The chain recombines TRBV6-5 with TRBJ1-5; TCRdb returns TRBD1, unconfirmable since there is no DNA. Germline values: CDR1 MNHEY, CDR2 SVGAGI. The CDR3 is made up of 12 amino acids. The CDR3 loop reads CASRTGPEPQHF.

The rearrangement uses TRBV5-4 and TRBJ1-1; the TRBD1 assignment by TCRdb is unverifiable without DNA. CDR3 length equals 14 residues. CDR1 and CDR2 from the germline V gene are SGHNT and YYREEE (reference sequence). The CDR3 spells CASSGGLPNTEAFF.

The chain carries TRBV6-4 and TRBJ2-1; checking the TCRdb D call of TRBD2 is not possible without DNA. The CDR3 has 16 amino acids. Germline CDR1 is MRHNA and CDR2 is SNTAGT. The CDR3 reads CASSEGSGLHTGGQFF.

This chain connects TRBV5-1 to TRBJ1-5; the TCRdb D gene call, TRBD1, has no DNA to confirm it. CDR3 length: 13 residues. Looked up from germline, CDR1 is SGHRS and CDR2 is YFSETQ. Here the CDR3 reads CASSFTGDQPQHF.